This paragraph covers one T cell receptor beta chain sequence. The record originates from a study of blood T cell repertoires in COVID-19. Here immunoSEQ multiplex PCR was the method, and the copy in TCRdb shows in-frame clones only, minus some. Seen here are 200,000 to 300,000 clones, approximately 90% observed once, and the top ten hold approximately 1.7%. Enrollees, about 18 to 95 years old, lived in some 24 US areas. Cohort 3 donors were reported recovered after two negative PCRs, clearance, or symptom resolution. Germline loops: CDR1 SGHNT, CDR2 YYREEE (reference sequence). V shed 4 bases and J 6 bases; nucleotides not matched to a gene: 20. The CDR3 has 18 amino acids.

This clonotype originated in a man in his forties who had recovered from COVID-19. The V gene is TRBV5-4, the J gene TRBJ2-7; 9 bases agree with TRBD2. The sequencing sample was made of PBMCs or T cells enriched from blood (not recorded which). DNA of the CDR3: TGTGCCAGCAGCCATCTAGCGGGGTACCCCGGATTCAACTCCGAGCAGTACTTC. It translates to CASSHLAGYPGFNSEQYF.